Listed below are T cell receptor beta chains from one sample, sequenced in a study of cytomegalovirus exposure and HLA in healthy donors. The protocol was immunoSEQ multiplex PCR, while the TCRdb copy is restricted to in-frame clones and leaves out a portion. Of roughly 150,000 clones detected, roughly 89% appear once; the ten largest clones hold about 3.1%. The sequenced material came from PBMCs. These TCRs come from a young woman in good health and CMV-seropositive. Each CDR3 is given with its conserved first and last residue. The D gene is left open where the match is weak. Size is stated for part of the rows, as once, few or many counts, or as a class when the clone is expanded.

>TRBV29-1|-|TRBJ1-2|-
CSVFLDSGGGVYGYTF
TGCAGCGTATTCCTGGATTCTGGAGGAGGGGTATATGGCTACACCTTC
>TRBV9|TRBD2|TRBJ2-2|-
CASSPRLAGGPGELFF
TGTGCCAGCAGCCCGAGACTAGCGGGAGGGCCCGGGGAGCTGTTTTTT
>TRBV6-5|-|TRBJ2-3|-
CASTVSGTPTDTQYF
TGTGCCAGCACCGTTAGCGGAACGCCCACAGATACGCAGTATTTT
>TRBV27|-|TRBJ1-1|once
CASALRSWNTEAFF
TGTGCCAGCGCCCTAAGATCGTGGAACACTGAAGCTTTCTTT
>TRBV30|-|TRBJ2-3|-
CAWTGLKQATQYF
TGTGCCTGGACAGGACTGAAGCAGGCTACGCAGTATTTT
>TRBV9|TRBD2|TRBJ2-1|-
CASSVMASGPNEQFF
TGTGCCAGCAGCGTAATGGCTAGCGGACCCAATGAGCAGTTCTTC
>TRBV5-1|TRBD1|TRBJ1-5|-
CASSSAGGSNQPQHF
TGCGCCAGCAGCTCAGCAGGGGGAAGCAATCAGCCCCAGCATTTT
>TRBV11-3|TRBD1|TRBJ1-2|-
CASSNPGQGTYGYTF
TGTGCCAGCAGCAACCCGGGACAGGGGACCTATGGCTACACCTTC
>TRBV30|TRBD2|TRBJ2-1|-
CAWSGTSAFNEQFF
TGTGCCTGGTCCGGGACTAGCGCTTTCAATGAGCAGTTCTTC
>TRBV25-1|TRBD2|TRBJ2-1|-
CASSPRGLAGVHNEQFF
TGTGCCAGCAGTCCGAGGGGACTAGCGGGAGTACACAATGAGCAGTTCTTC
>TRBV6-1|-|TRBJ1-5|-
CASILIGGGGQPQHF
TGTGCCAGCATTTTGATTGGGGGAGGGGGTCAGCCCCAGCATTTT
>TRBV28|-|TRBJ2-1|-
CASLSSYNEQFF
TGTGCCAGTCTGAGCTCCTACAATGAGCAGTTCTTC
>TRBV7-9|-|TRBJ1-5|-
CASSLYPRVWGNQPQHF
TGTGCCAGCAGCTTATATCCCAGGGTGTGGGGCAATCAGCCCCAGCATTTT
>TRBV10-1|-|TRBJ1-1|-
CASSDDTMNTEAFF
TGCGCCAGCAGTGATGACACCATGAACACTGAAGCTTTCTTT
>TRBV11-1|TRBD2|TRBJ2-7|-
CASSLGGTSGRAYEQYF
TGTGCCAGCAGCTTAGGAGGGACTAGCGGGAGGGCCTACGAGCAGTACTTC
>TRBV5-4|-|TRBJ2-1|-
CASSLFRGSSYNEQFF
TGTGCCAGCAGCTTGTTTCGGGGGAGCTCCTACAATGAGCAGTTCTTC
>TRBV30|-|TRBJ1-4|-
CAWSVRGGNEKLFF
TGTGCCTGGAGTGTAAGAGGGGGTAATGAAAAACTGTTTTTT
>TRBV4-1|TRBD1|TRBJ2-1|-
CASSPRTGGIYNEQFF
TGCGCCAGCAGCCCACGGACAGGGGGGATTTACAATGAGCAGTTCTTC
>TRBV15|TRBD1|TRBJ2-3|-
CATSIDRAADTQYF
TGTGCCACCAGTATAGACAGGGCGGCAGATACGCAGTATTTT
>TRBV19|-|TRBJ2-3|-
CASSTPPSRGRTQYF
TGTGCCAGTAGCACACCCCCTTCCAGGGGTAGAACGCAGTATTTT
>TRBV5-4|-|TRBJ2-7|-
CASREAQGGLSYEQYF
TGTGCCAGCAGGGAAGCACAGGGGGGGCTGAGCTACGAGCAGTACTTC
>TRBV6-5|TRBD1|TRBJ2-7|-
CASSYRTGDVNEQYF
TGTGCCAGCAGTTACAGGACAGGGGATGTAAACGAGCAGTACTTC
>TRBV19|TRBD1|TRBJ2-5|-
CASRKGQTQETQYF
TGTGCCAGTAGAAAGGGACAGACTCAAGAGACCCAGTACTTC
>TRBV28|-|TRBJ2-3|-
CASGAPVVNTQYF
TGTGCCAGCGGGGCGCCGGTGGTGAATACGCAGTATTTT
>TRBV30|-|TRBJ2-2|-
CAWIGGKNTGELFF
TGTGCCTGGATTGGAGGGAAGAACACCGGGGAGCTGTTTTTT
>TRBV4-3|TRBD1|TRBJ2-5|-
CASSARDRETQYF
TGCGCCAGCAGCGCCCGGGACAGAGAGACCCAGTACTTC
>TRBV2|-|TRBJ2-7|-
CASSGAYEQYF
TGTGCCAGCAGTGGGGCTTACGAGCAGTACTTC
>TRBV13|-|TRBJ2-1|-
CASSYTGSPQDNEQFF
TGTGCCAGCAGCTACACAGGGTCCCCTCAAGACAATGAGCAGTTCTTC
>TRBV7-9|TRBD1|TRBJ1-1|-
CASSPGQGNTEAFF
TGTGCCAGCAGCCCTGGACAGGGGAACACTGAAGCTTTCTTT
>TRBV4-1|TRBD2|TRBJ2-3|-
CASSRQGTSGTDTQYF
TGCGCCAGCAGCCGGCAAGGGACTAGCGGCACAGATACGCAGTATTTT
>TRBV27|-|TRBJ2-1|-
CASSLFRTNTQYNEQFF
TGTGCCAGCAGTTTATTCCGAACTAATACTCAATACAATGAGCAGTTCTTC
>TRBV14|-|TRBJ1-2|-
CASSQDMVQGKTYGYTF
TGTGCCAGCAGCCAAGATATGGTTCAGGGGAAGACTTATGGCTACACCTTC
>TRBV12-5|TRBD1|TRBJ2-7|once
CASGPGGEQYF
TGTGCTAGTGGTCCAGGGGGCGAGCAGTACTTC
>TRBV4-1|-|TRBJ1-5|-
CASSQDEQGWQPQHF
TGCGCCAGCAGCCAAGATGAGCAGGGGTGGCAGCCCCAGCATTTT
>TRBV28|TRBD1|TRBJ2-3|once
CASSSAGGVTDTQYF
TGTGCCAGCAGTTCGGCAGGGGGAGTCACAGATACGCAGTATTTT
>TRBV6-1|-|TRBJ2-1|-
CASSGGDSTDEQFF
TGTGCCAGCAGTGGAGGCGATTCCACGGATGAGCAGTTCTTC
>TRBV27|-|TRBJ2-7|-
CASLYEQYF
TGTGCCAGCCTATACGAGCAGTACTTC
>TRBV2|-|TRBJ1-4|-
CASSAGVAEKLFF
TGTGCCAGCAGCGCAGGGGTCGCGGAAAAACTGTTTTTT
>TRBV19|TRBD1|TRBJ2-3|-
CASSTRDSGDTQYF
TGTGCCAGTAGTACCCGGGACAGCGGAGATACGCAGTATTTT
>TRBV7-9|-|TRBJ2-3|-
CASSPISRLGTDTQYF
TGTGCCAGCAGCCCCATCTCTAGGTTGGGCACAGATACGCAGTATTTT
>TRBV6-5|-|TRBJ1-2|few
CASWQQGYGYTF
TGTGCCAGTTGGCAACAGGGTTATGGCTACACCTTC
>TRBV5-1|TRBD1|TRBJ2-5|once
CASSWGQGQETQYF
TGCGCCAGCAGTTGGGGACAGGGCCAAGAGACCCAGTACTTC
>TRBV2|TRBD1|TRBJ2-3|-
CASMAGTGAATDTQYF
TGTGCCAGCATGGCCGGGACAGGGGCTGCAACAGATACGCAGTATTTT
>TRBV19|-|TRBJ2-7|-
CASSTRRTGESYEQYF
TGTGCCAGTAGTACTCGCCGGACGGGAGAGTCCTACGAGCAGTACTTC
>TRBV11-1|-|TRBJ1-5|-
CASSLESGQPQHF
TGTGCCAGCAGCTTAGAGTCCGGTCAGCCCCAGCATTTT
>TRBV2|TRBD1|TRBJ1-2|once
CASIEGLLGGQTINYGYTF
TGTGCCAGCATCGAGGGCCTCCTAGGGGGACAGACGATAAACTATGGCTACACCTTC
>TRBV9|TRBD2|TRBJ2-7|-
CASSPLSGGPSYEQYF
TGTGCCAGCAGCCCATTATCGGGAGGGCCCTCCTACGAGCAGTACTTC
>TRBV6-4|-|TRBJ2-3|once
CASRERARGTDTQYF
TGTGCCAGCAGGGAGCGGGCCCGAGGCACAGATACGCAGTATTTT
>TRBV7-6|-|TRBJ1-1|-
CASSFGGNTEAFF
TGTGCCAGCAGCTTCGGAGGGAACACTGAAGCTTTCTTT
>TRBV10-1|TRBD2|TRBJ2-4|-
CASSESLAGKNIQYF
TGCGCCAGCAGTGAGTCTCTAGCGGGGAAAAACATTCAGTACTTC
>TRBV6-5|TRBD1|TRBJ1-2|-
CASSFTLAGTGNGYTF
TGTGCCAGCAGTTTCACCTTAGCCGGGACAGGGAATGGCTACACCTTC
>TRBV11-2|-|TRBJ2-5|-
CASSLGSGETQYF
TGTGCCAGCAGCTTAGGTAGCGGTGAGACCCAGTACTTC